This T cell receptor (beta chain) was sequenced for a study of identical twins. Overall study findings and caveats: Models underestimated how often monozygotic twins shared out-of-frame TCR alpha.

Everyone who donated was a healthy Caucasian. Trimming stripped 0 bases from V and 3 bases from J, with 18 bases between. Germline CDR1 is MNHNS and CDR2 is SASEGT. The length of the CDR3 is 17 residues. With respect to this clonotype: Its antigen remains unknown.

Template switching supplied a universal primer site; unique molecular identifiers were carried on the cDNA. TCRdb re-called the 5' RACE reads through MiXCR, storing one row per CDR3 protein. Of roughly 250,000 distinct CDR3 sequences listed, more than 13% are singletons. The rearrangement uses TRBV6-1 and TRBJ2-7; perhaps D is TRBD1 or TRBD2 (7 bases each). The source material was memory (CD45RO+) T cells sorted from blood. The clonotype comes from a woman aged 18-30 years in good health. The CDR3 coding sequence is TGTGCCAGCAGTGAAGCGGCCCGGCAGGGGGAGGGCTACGAGCAGTACTTC. Protein product: CASSEAARQGEGYEQYF.